This T cell receptor beta chain was sequenced for a study of blood T cells in healthy people across ages. Study-level information: Using template switching, researchers captured about one barcoded beta molecule for each two T cells. Study-level points and caveats: There was no known CMV status for donors, so expanded clonotype changes were possibly confounded.

In regard to this clonotype: What it binds is not known.

V trimming: 3 bases; J trimming: 3 bases; junction bases outside the gene matches: 4. This CDR3 has 14 residues. A second PCR of roughly 7 to 11 cycles used a sample-barcoded 5' primer and a J-beta primer mix. TCRdb used MiXCR to reprocess the 5' RACE reads, holding one entry per CDR3 protein. Seen here are roughly 680,000 distinct CDR3 sequences, about half observed once, and the top ten hold about 32%. Sequenced material: blood. This sequence was found in a woman aged 55-70 years in good health. The chain has TRBV12-3 or TRBV12-4 and TRBJ2-7; 8 bases map to TRBD2. The CDR3: CASSLGSGDYEQYF. For the CDR3, the DNA is TGTGCCAGCAGTTTGGGTAGCGGGGACTACGAGCAGTACTTC.